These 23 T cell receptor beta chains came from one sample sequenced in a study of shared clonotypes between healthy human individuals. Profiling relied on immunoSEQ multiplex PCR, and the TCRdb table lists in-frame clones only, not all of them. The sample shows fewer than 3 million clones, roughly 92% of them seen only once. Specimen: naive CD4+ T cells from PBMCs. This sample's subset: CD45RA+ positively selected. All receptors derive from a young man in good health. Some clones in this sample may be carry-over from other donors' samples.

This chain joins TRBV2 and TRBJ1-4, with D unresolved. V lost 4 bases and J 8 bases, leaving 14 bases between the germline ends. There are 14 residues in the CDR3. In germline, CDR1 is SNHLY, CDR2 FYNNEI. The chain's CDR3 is CASSGAGYVEKLFF. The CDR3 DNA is TGTGCCAGCAGTGGGGCGGGGTATGTGGAAAAACTGTTTTTT. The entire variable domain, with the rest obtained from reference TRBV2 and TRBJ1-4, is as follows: EPEVTQTPSHQVTQMGQEVILRCVPISNHLYFYWYRQILGQKVEFLVSFYNNEISEKSEIFDDQFSVERPDGSNFTLKIRSTKLEDSAMYFCASSGAGYVEKLFFGSGTQLSVL.

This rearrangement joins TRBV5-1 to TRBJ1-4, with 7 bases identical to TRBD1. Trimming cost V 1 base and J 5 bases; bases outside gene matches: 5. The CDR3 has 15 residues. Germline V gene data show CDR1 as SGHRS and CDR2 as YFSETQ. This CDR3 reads CASSLSGTENEKLFF. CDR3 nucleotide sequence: TGCGCCAGCAGCTTGAGTGGGACAGAAAATGAAAAACTGTTTTTT.

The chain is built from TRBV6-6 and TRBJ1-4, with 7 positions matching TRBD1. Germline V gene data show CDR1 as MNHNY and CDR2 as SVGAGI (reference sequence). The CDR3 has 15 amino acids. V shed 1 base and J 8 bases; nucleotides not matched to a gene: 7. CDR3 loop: CASSYFETGYEKLFF. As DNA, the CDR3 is TGTGCCAGCAGTTACTTCGAGACAGGGTACGAAAAACTGTTTTTT.

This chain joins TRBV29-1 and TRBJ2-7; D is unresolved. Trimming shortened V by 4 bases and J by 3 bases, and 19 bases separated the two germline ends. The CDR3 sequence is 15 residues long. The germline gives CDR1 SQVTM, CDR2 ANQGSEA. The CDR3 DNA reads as TGCAGCGTTGTTGCGAGGAAAGGTGTAGTCTACGAGCAGTACTTC. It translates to CSVVARKGVVYEQYF.

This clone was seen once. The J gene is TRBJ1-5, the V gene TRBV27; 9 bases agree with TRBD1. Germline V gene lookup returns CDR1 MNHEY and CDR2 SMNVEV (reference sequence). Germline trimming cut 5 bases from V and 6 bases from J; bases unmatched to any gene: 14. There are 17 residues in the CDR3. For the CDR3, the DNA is TGTGCCAGCAGTATTGATCCGGGACAGGGAGCGGGTCAGCCCCAGCATTTT. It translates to CASSIDPGQGAGQPQHF.

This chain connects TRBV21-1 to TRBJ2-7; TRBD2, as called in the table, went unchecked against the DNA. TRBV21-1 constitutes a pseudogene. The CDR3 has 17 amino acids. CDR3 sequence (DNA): TGTGCCAGCAGCAAAGCGCTGAGGGTAGCGGGAGAACACGAGCAGTACTTC. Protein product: CASSKALRVAGEHEQYF.

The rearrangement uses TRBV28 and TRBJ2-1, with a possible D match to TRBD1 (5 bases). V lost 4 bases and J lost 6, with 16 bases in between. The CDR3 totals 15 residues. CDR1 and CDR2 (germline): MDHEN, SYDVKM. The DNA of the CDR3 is TGTGCCAGCAGTTCGATGAAGATAGGGGTCAATGAGCAGTTCTTC. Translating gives CASSSMKIGVNEQFF.

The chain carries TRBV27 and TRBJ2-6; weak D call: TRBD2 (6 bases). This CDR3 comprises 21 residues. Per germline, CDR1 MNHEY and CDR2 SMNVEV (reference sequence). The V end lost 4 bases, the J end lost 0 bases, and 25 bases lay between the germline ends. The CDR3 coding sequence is TGTGCCAGCAGTTCCTCCTACCCTACCGGGACTGATAACTCTGGGGCCAACGTCCTGACTTTC. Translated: CASSSSYPTGTDNSGANVLTF.

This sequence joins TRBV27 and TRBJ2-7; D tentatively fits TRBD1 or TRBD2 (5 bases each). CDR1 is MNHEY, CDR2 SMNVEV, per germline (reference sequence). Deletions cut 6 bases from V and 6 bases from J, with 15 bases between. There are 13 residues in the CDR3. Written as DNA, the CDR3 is TGTGCCAGCAGCCTATCGGGGCTAGGCGAGCAGTACTTC. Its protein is CASSLSGLGEQYF.

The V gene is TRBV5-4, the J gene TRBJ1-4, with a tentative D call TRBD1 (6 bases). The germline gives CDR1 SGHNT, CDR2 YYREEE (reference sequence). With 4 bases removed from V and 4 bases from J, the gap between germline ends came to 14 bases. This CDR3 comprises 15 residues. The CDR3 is CASSRRGGGNEKLFF. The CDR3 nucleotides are TGTGCCAGCAGCCGGAGGGGGGGTGGTAATGAAAAACTGTTTTTT.

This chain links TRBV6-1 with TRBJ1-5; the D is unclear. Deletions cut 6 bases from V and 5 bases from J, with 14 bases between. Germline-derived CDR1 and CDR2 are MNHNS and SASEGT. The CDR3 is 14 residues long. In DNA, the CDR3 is TGTGCCAGCAGCCGCGGGTCCACCGATCAGCCCCAGCATTTT. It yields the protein CASSRGSTDQPQHF.

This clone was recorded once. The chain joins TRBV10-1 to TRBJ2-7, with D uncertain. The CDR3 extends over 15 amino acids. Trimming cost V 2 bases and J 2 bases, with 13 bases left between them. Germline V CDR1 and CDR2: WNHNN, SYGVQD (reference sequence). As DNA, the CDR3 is TGCGCCAGCAGTGAGACCGGCCGTATGACCTACGAGCAGTACTTC. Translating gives CASSETGRMTYEQYF.

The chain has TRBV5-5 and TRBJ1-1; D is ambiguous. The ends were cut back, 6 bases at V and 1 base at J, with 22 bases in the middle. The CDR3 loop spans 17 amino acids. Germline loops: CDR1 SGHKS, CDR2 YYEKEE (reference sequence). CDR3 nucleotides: TGTGCCAGCACCGACCCTAAGGACCCTTTACAGAACACTGAAGCTTTCTTT. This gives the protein CASTDPKDPLQNTEAFF.

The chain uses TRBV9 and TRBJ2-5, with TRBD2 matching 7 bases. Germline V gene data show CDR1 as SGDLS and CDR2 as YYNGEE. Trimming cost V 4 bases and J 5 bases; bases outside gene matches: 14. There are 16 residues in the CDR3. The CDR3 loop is CASSPRGAGWGETQYF. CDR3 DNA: TGTGCCAGCAGCCCTCGGGGAGCGGGATGGGGGGAGACCCAGTACTTC.

CDR3 in DNA: TGTGCCAGCAGCATACAGGGGAGTCCGGGCAATGAGCAGTTCTTC. This codes for CASSIQGSPGNEQFF. The V call is TRBV11-3, the J call TRBJ2-1; 7 nucleotides line up with TRBD1. Per germline, CDR1 SGHNT and CDR2 YENEEA. CDR3 length equals 15 residues. The trim removed 5 bases at V and 6 bases at J, leaving 10 bases unmatched.

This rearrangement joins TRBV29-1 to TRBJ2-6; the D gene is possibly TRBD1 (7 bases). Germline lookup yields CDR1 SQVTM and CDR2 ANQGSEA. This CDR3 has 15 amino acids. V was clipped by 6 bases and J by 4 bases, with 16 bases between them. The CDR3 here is CSVGAGGTGANVLTF. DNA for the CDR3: TGCAGCGTCGGAGCAGGGGGGACCGGGGCCAACGTCCTGACTTTC.

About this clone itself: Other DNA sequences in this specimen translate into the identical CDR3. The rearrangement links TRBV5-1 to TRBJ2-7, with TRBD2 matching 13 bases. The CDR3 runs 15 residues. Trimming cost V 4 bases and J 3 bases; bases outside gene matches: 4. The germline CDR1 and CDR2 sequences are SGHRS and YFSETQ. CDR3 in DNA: TGCGCCAGCAGCCCCGGGACTAGCGGGGTCTACGAGCAGTACTTC. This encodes CASSPGTSGVYEQYF.

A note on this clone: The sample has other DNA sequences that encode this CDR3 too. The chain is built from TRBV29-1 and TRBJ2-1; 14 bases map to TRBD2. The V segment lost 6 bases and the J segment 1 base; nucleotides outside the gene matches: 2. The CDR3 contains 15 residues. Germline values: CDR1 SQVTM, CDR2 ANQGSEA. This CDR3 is CSVRTSGRSYNEQFF. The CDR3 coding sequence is TGCAGCGTGAGGACTAGCGGGAGGTCCTACAATGAGCAGTTCTTC.

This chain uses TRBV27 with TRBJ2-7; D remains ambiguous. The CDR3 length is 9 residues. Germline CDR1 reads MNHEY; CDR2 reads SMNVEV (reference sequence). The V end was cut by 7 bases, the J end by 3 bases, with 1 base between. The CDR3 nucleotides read TGTGCCAGCAACTACGAGCAGTACTTC. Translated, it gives CASNYEQYF.

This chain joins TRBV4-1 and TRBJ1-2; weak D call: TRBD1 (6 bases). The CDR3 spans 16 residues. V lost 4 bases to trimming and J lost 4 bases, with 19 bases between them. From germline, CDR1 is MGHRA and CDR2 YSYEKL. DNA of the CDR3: TGCGCCAGCAGCCGCCCTACGCAGGGAGGGGGCTATGGCTACACCTTC. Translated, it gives CASSRPTQGGGYGYTF.

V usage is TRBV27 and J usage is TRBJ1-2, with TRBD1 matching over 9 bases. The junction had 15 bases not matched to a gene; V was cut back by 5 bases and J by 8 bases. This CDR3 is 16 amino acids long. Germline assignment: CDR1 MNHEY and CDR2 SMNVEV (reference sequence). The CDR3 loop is CASSPHSGTGPQGYTF. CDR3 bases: TGTGCCAGCAGTCCACATTCCGGGACAGGGCCCCAGGGCTACACCTTC.

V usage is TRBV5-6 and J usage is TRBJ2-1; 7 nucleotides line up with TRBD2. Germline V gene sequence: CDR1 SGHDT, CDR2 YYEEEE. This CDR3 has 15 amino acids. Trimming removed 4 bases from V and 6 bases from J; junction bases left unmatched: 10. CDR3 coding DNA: TGTGCCAGCAGCCCGACTAGCCTCCCATTCAATGAGCAGTTCTTC. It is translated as CASSPTSLPFNEQFF.

The DNA for the CDR3 is TGTGCCAGCAGCCTACAAGCGGGAGTTTTGGATACGCAGTATTTT. Translated, it gives CASSLQAGVLDTQYF. The chain joins TRBV7-8 to TRBJ2-3; 8 bases match TRBD2. The CDR3 contains 15 residues. In germline, CDR1 is SGHVS, CDR2 FQNEAQ. The V gene end was trimmed by 5 bases and the J gene end by 6 bases; junction bases not matched to a gene: 10.